A selection of T cell receptor beta chains follows, all from one sample in a study of T cell responses to AZD1222 COVID-19 vaccine. Sequencing used immunoSEQ multiplex PCR; TCRdb keeps in-frame clones, though not all of them. The profile shows fewer than 200,000 clones, approximately 92% of them singletons. The material was peripheral blood, obtained on day 0 of AZD1222 vaccination. Source of these receptors: an adult in good health. The CDR3 runs from the conserved cysteine through the conserved F or W. The D gene is left open where the match is weak. Clone size appears in some rows only: once, few, many, or a class for an expanded clone.

TRBJ1-1 | few | TRBV6-5 | . | CASSSGHLREAFF | TGTGCCAGCAGTTCGGGACATCTCAGGGAGGCTTTCTTT
TRBJ1-3 | . | TRBV27 | . | CASSLSATGGTGNTIYF | TGTGCCAGCAGTTTATCGGCCACGGGAGGGACTGGAAACACCATATATTTT
TRBJ1-1 | once | TRBV3-1/TRBV3-2 | TRBD1 | CASRQGDLNTEAFF | TGTGCCAGCAGACAGGGGGACCTGAACACTGAAGCTTTCTTT
TRBJ1-1 | . | TRBV19 | . | CASRFLTEAFF | TGTGCCAGTAGATTCCTCACTGAAGCTTTCTTT
TRBJ1-5 | . | TRBV6-6 | . | CASSLGVDQPQHF | TGTGCCAGCAGTTTAGGCGTGGATCAGCCCCAGCATTTT
TRBJ2-4 | . | TRBV21-1 | . | CASPVVAKNIQYF | TGTGCCAGCCCGGTTGTAGCCAAAAACATTCAGTACTTC
TRBJ1-6 | . | TRBV7-2 | . | CASSLGTYNSPLHF | TGTGCCAGCAGCTTAGGCACTTATAATTCACCCCTCCACTTT
TRBJ1-1 | . | TRBV9 | TRBD1 | CASSDGQGDTEAFF | TGTGCCAGCAGCGACGGACAGGGGGACACTGAAGCTTTCTTT
TRBJ2-1 | . | TRBV7-9 | . | CAGRDGNSYNEQFF | TGTGCCGGTCGGGACGGAAATTCCTACAATGAGCAGTTCTTC
TRBJ1-2 | . | TRBV29-1 | . | CSARQNGYTF | TGCAGCGCTCGACAGAATGGCTACACCTTC
TRBJ2-2 | once | TRBV7-9 | . | CASSLILGANTGELFF | TGTGCCAGCAGCTTAATCTTGGGGGCGAACACCGGGGAGCTGTTTTTT
TRBJ1-2 | . | TRBV9 | . | CASSVGSGSMSYTF | TGTGCCAGCAGCGTAGGATCGGGTTCTATGAGCTACACCTTC
TRBJ1-2 | . | TRBV14 | . | CASSYHGYGYTF | TGTGCCAGCAGCTATCATGGCTATGGCTACACCTTC
TRBJ1-5 | . | TRBV4-1 | . | CASSQDHQGQPQHF | TGCGCCAGCAGCCAAGATCATCAGGGGCAGCCCCAGCATTTT
TRBJ2-7 | . | TRBV6-6 | TRBD2 | CASISPGLAGEWYF | TGTGCCAGCATTAGTCCCGGGCTAGCGGGAGAGTGGTACTTC
TRBJ1-1 | . | TRBV5-5 | . | CASSWGPGMNTEAFF | TGTGCCAGCAGCTGGGGGCCAGGGATGAACACTGAAGCTTTCTTT
TRBJ1-6 | . | TRBV28 | TRBD1 | CASSIGQDPSSPLHF | TGTGCCAGCAGTATTGGACAGGATCCATCGTCACCCCTCCACTTT
TRBJ1-6 | . | TRBV10-1 | . | CASKSGGTSPLHF | TGCGCCAGCAAGTCCGGGGGTACTTCACCCCTCCACTTT
TRBJ2-3 | once | TRBV7-6 | TRBD2 | CASTAGVGTDTQYF | TGTGCCAGCACAGCGGGGGTGGGCACAGATACGCAGTATTTT
TRBJ1-1 | few | TRBV25-1 | TRBD1 | CASRGQGITEAFF | TGTGCCAGCAGAGGACAGGGCATCACTGAAGCTTTCTTT
TRBJ2-3 | . | TRBV19 | . | CASSIGPSTGTDTQYF | TGTGCCAGTAGTATAGGACCTAGCACCGGCACAGATACGCAGTATTTT
TRBJ2-7 | . | TRBV5-1 | . | CASSLRQYGDRYEQYF | TGCGCCAGCAGCTTACGACAGTACGGGGACCGCTACGAGCAGTACTTC
TRBJ1-6 | . | TRBV10-3 | TRBD1 | CAISGTGTGASPLHF | TGTGCCATCAGTGGAACCGGGACAGGGGCCTCACCCCTCCACTTT
TRBJ1-1 | . | TRBV2 | . | CASREVGGGNTEAFF | TGTGCCAGCAGGGAAGTCGGAGGAGGCAACACTGAAGCTTTCTTT
TRBJ2-1 | . | TRBV7-9 | TRBD1 | CASSLGQGASGEQFF | TGTGCCAGCAGCTTAGGACAGGGGGCTAGCGGTGAGCAGTTCTTC
TRBJ2-7 | . | TRBV2 | . | CASIRTNEQYF | TGTGCCAGCATTAGGACGAACGAGCAGTACTTC
TRBJ1-2 | . | TRBV9 | TRBD1 | CASSPRDRGLVGYTF | TGTGCCAGCAGCCCGCGGGACAGGGGGCTGGTTGGCTACACCTTC
TRBJ1-2 | . | TRBV24-1 | . | CATSDSGEGDYGYTF | TGTGCCACCAGTGATTCTGGAGAAGGTGACTATGGCTACACCTTC
TRBJ1-2 | once | TRBV27 | TRBD1 | CASSLTHPGTGGKGYTF | TGTGCCAGCAGTTTAACGCACCCCGGGACAGGGGGAAAGGGCTACACCTTC
TRBJ2-1 | . | TRBV9 | TRBD2 | CASSVAPAGGPNEQFF | TGTGCCAGCAGCGTAGCTCCAGCGGGAGGGCCCAATGAGCAGTTCTTC
TRBJ2-1 | . | TRBV6-5 | . | CASSLLEGYDNEQFF | TGTGCCAGCAGTTTATTGGAAGGGTATGACAATGAGCAGTTCTTC
TRBJ1-1 | . | TRBV6-5 | . | CASTRGETEAFF | TGTGCCAGCACAAGGGGTGAGACTGAAGCTTTCTTT